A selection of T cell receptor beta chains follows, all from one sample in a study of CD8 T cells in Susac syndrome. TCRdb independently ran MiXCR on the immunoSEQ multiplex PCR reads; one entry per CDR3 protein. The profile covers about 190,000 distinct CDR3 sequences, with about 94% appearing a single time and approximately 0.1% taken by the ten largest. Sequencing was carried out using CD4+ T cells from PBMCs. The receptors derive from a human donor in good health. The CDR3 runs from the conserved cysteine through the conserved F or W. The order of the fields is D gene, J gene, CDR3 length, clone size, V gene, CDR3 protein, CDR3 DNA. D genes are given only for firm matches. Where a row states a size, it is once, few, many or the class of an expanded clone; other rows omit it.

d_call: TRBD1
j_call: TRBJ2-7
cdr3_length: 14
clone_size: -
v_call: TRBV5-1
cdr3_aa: CASSPDGTGYEQYF
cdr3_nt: TGCGCCAGCAGCCCGGACGGGACAGGCTACGAGCAGTACTTC

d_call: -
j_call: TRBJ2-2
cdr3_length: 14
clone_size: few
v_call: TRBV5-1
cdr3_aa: CASNDGLFTGELFF
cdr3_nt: TGCGCCAGCAATGACGGGTTATTCACCGGGGAGCTGTTTTTT

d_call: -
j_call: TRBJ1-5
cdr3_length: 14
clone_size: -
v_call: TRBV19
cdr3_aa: CASSPGMGNQPQHF
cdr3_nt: TGTGCCAGTAGTCCAGGGATGGGGAATCAGCCCCAGCATTTT

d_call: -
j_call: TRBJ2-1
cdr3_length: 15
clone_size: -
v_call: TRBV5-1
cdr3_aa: CASSLYGDSYNEQFF
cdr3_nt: TGCGCCAGCAGCTTGTACGGGGACTCCTACAATGAGCAGTTCTTC

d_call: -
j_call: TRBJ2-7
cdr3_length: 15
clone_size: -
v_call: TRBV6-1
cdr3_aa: CASSGFFGPTYEQYF
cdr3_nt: TGTGCCAGCAGTGGATTTTTCGGGCCTACCTACGAGCAGTACTTC

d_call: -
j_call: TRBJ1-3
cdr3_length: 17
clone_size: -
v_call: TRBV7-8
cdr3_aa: CASSLSGDSGSGNTIYF
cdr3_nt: TGTGCCAGCAGTCTATCAGGGGACTCAGGCTCTGGAAACACCATATATTTT

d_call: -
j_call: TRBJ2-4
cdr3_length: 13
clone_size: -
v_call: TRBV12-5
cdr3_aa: CASATDYRNIQYF
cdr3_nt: TGTGCTAGTGCAACGGACTATCGAAACATTCAGTACTTC

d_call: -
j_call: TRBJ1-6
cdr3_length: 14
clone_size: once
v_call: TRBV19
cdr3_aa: CASTTSSYNSPLHF
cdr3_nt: TGTGCCAGTACTACGAGTTCGTATAATTCACCCCTCCACTTT

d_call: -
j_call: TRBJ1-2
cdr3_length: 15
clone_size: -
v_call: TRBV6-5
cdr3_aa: CASSLPGGGNYGYTF
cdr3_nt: TGTGCCAGCAGCCTCCCCGGGGGGGGTAACTATGGCTACACCTTC

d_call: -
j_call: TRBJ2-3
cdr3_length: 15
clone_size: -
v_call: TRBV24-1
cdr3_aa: CATSPEGGGTDTQYF
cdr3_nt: TGTGCCACCTCCCCAGAGGGCGGGGGCACAGATACGCAGTATTTT

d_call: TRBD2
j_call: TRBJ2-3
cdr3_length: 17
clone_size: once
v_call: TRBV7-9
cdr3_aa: CAGEEGPSGGAVDTQYF
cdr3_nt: TGTGCCGGGGAAGAAGGGCCCAGCGGGGGGGCCGTTGATACGCAGTATTTT

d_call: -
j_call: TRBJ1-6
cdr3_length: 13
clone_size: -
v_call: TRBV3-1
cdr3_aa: CASSQELVSPLHF
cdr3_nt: TGTGCCAGCAGCCAAGAACTCGTTTCACCCCTCCACTTT

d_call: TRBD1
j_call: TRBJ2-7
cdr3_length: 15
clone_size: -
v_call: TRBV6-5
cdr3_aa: CASSRPGTGVTEQYF
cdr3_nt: TGTGCCAGCAGTCGCCCCGGGACAGGGGTCACCGAGCAGTACTTC

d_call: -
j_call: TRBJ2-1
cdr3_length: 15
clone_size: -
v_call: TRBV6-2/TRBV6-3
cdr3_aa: CASSFEGGRYNEQFF
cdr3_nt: TGTGCCAGCAGTTTCGAAGGGGGGAGGTACAATGAGCAGTTCTTC

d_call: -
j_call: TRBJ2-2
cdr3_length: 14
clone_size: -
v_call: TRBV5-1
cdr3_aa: CASSGDLNTGELFF
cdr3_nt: TGCGCCAGCAGCGGAGACTTAAACACCGGGGAGCTGTTTTTT

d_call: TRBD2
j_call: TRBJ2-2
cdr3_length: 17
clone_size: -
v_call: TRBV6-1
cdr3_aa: CASSRSAGGVYTGELFF
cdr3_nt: TGTGCCAGCAGTCGGTCCGCGGGGGGAGTCTACACCGGGGAGCTGTTTTTT

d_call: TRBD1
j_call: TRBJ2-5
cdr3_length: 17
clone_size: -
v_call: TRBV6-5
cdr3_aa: CASSYSPTPDRVVTQYF
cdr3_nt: TGTGCCAGCAGTTACTCCCCGACTCCGGACAGGGTAGTGACCCAGTACTTC

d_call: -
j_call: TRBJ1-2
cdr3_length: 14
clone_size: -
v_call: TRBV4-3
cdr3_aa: CASSQATANYGYTF
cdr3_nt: TGCGCCAGCAGCCAAGCCACGGCTAACTATGGCTACACCTTC

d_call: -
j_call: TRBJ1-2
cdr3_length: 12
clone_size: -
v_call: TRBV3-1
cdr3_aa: CASSQGGGGYTF
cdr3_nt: TGTGCCAGCAGCCAAGGGGGGGGTGGCTACACCTTC

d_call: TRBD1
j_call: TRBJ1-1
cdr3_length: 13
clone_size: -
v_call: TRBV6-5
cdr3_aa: CASLADRGAEAFF
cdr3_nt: TGTGCCAGCCTCGCCGACAGGGGCGCTGAAGCTTTCTTT

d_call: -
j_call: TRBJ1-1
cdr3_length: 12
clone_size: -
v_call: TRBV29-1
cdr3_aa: CSVSQVNTEAFF
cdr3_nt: TGCAGCGTGTCACAGGTAAACACTGAAGCTTTCTTT

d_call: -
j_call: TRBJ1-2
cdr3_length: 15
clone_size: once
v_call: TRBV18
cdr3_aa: CASSTLGQLGHGYTF
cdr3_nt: TGTGCCAGCTCAACACTAGGACAGCTTGGTCATGGCTACACCTTC

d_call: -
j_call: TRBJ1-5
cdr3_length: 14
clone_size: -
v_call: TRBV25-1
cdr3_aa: CASSEWKSNQPQHF
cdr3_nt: TGTGCCAGCAGTGAGTGGAAAAGCAATCAGCCCCAGCATTTT

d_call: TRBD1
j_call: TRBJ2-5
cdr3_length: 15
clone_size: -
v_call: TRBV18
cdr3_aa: CASSPPRQGDETQYF
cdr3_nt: TGTGCCAGCTCACCACCGCGACAGGGGGATGAGACCCAGTACTTC

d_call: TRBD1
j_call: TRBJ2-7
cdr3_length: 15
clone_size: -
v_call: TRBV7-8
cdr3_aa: CASSFSDRGAYEQYF
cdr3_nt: TGTGCCAGCAGCTTTTCGGACAGGGGGGCCTACGAGCAGTACTTC

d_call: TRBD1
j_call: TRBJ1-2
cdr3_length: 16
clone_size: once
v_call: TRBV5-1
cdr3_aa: CASSRTGAKPNYGYTF
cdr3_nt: TGCGCCAGCAGCCGTACAGGGGCTAAGCCTAACTATGGCTACACCTTC

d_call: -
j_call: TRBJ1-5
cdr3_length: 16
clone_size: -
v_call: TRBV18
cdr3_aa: CASSPARGTSNQPQHF
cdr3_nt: TGTGCCAGCTCACCAGCCCGAGGGACTAGCAATCAGCCCCAGCATTTT

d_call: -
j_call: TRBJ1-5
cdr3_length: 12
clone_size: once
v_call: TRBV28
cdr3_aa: CASRGNPQPQHF
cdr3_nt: TGTGCCAGCAGAGGGAATCCCCAGCCCCAGCATTTT

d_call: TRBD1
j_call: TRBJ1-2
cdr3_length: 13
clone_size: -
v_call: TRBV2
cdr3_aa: CASRAGQGYGYTF
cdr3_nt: TGTGCCAGCAGAGCGGGACAGGGCTATGGCTACACCTTC

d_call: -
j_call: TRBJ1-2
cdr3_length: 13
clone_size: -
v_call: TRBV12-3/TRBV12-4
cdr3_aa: CASSYQQFYGYTF
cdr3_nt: TGTGCCAGCAGTTATCAGCAATTCTATGGCTACACCTTC

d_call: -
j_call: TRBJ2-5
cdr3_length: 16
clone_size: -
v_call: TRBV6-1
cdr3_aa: CASSEAQGGPQETQYF
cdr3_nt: TGTGCCAGCAGTGAAGCCCAAGGAGGCCCCCAGGAGACCCAGTACTTC

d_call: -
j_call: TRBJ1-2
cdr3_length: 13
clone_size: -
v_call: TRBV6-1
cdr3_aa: CASSGGQNYGYTF
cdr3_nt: TGTGCCAGCAGTGGAGGACAGAACTATGGCTACACCTTC

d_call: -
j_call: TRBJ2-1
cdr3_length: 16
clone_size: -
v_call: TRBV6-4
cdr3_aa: CASSDSGGATYNEQFF
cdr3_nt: TGTGCCAGCAGTGACTCCGGGGGAGCAACCTACAATGAGCAGTTCTTC

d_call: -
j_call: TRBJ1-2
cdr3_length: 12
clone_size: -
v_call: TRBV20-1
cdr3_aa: CSARKRQYGYTF
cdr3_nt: TGCAGTGCTAGGAAAAGGCAATATGGCTACACCTTC

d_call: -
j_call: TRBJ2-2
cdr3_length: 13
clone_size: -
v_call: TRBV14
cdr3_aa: CASSQDRGGELFF
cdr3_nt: TGTGCCAGCAGCCAAGATCGGGGCGGGGAGCTGTTTTTT

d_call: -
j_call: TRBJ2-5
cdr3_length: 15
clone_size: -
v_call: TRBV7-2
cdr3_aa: CASSLRVGHRETQYF
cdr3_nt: TGTGCCAGCAGCTTACGCGTGGGTCATCGAGAGACCCAGTACTTC

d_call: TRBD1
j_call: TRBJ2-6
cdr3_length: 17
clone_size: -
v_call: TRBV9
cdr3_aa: CASSPSTGGLRANVLTF
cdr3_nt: TGTGCCAGCAGCCCTTCGACAGGGGGTCTGAGGGCCAACGTCCTGACTTTC

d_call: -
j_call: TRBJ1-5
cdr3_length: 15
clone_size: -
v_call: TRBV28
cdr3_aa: CASSWVDRGNQPQHF
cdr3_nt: TGTGCCAGCAGTTGGGTGGACCGAGGCAATCAGCCCCAGCATTTT

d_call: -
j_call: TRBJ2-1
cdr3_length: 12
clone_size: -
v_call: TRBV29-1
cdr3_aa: CSVVFRPGPQFF
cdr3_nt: TGCAGCGTTGTTTTCCGGCCGGGCCCACAGTTCTTC

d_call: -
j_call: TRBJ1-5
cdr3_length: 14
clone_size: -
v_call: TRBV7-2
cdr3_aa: CATKSTAGNQPQHF
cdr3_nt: TGTGCCACCAAATCCACGGCTGGCAATCAGCCCCAGCATTTT

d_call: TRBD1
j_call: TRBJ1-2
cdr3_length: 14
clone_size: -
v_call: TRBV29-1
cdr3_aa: CSVPDRGANYGYTF
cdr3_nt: TGCAGCGTCCCGGACAGGGGTGCTAACTATGGCTACACCTTC

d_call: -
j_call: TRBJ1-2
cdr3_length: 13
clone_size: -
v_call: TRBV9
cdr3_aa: CASSVRSNYGYTF
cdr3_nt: TGTGCCAGCAGCGTCAGATCTAACTATGGCTACACCTTC